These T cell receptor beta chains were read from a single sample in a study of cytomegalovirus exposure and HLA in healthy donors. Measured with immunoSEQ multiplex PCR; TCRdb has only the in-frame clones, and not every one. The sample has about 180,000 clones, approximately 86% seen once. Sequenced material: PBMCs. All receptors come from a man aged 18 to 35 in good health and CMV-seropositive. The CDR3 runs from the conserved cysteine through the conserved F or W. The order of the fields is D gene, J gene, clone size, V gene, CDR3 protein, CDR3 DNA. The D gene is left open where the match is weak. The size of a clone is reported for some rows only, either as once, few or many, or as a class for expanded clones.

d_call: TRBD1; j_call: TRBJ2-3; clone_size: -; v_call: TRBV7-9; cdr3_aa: CASSKPGQGTTYRYF; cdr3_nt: TGTGCCAGCAGCAAACCGGGACAGGGAACCACCTATCGGTATTTT
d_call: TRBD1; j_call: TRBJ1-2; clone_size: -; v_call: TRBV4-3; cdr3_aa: CASSPDRGGYGYTF; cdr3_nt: TGCGCCAGCAGCCCGGACAGGGGAGGGTATGGCTACACCTTC
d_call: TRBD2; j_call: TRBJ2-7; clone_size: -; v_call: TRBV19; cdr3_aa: CASSRLAGHYEQYF; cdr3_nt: TGTGCCAGTAGTCGACTAGCGGGGCACTACGAGCAGTACTTC
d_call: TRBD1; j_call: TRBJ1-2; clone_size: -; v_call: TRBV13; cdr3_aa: CASSLPPGQGDGYTF; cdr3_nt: TGTGCCAGCAGCTTACCACCGGGACAGGGGGATGGCTACACCTTC
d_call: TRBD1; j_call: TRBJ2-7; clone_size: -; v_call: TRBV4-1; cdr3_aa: CASSRQGPGEQYF; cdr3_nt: TGCGCCAGCAGCCGACAGGGGCCCGGAGAGCAGTACTTC
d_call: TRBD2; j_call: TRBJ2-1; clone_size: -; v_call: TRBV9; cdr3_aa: CASSVNLAGGSSYNEQFF; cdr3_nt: TGTGCCAGCAGCGTCAACCTAGCGGGAGGGAGCTCCTACAATGAGCAGTTCTTC
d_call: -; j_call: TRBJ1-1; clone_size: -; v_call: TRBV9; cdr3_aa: CASSGGTEAFF; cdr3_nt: TGTGCCAGCAGCGGAGGCACTGAAGCTTTCTTT
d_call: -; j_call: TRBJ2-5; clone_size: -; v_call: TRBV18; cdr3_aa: CASSQDSQGGTQYF; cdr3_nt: TGTGCCAGCTCCCAAGACAGCCAGGGAGGGACCCAGTACTTC
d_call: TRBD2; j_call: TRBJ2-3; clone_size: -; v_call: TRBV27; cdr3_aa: CASSLTTKRGPPTDTQYF; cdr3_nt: TGTGCCAGCAGTCTCACCACCAAGCGGGGGCCCCCAACGGATACGCAGTATTTT
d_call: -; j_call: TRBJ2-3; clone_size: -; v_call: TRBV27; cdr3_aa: CASTLVGGTDTQYF; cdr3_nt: TGTGCCAGCACTCTAGTGGGAGGCACAGATACGCAGTATTTT
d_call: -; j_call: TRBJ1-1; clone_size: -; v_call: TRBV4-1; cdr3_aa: CASSQKIAGTEAFF; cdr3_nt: TGCGCCAGCAGCCAAAAGATAGCTGGGACTGAAGCTTTCTTT
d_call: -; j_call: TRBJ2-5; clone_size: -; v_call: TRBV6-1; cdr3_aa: CASSEAGGQQETQYF; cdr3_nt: TGTGCCAGCAGTGAAGCCGGGGGACAGCAAGAGACCCAGTACTTC
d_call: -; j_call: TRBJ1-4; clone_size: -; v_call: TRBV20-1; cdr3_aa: CSARTGKRRFF; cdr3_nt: TGCAGTGCCCGGACCGGGAAGAGAAGGTTTTTT
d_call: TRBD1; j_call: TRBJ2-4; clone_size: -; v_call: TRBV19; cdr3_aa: CASSPDRGGFGYF; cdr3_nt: TGTGCCAGTAGCCCGGACAGGGGAGGTTTTGGGTACTTC
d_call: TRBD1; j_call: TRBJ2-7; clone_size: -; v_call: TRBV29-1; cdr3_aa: CSVPGQGGVGYEQYF; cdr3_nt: TGCAGCGTTCCGGGACAGGGAGGAGTTGGCTACGAGCAGTACTTC
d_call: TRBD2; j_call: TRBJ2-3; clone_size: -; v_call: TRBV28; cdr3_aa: CASTLKLWRLAASTDTQYF; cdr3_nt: TGTGCCAGCACCCTCAAGCTGTGGAGACTAGCGGCTAGCACAGATACGCAGTATTTT
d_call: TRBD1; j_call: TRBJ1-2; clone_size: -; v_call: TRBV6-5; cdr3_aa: CASSTTGGYDGYTF; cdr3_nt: TGTGCCAGCAGTACCACAGGGGGCTACGATGGCTACACCTTC
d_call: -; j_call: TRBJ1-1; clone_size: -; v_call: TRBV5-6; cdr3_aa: CASSLGGGTNTEAFF; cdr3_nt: TGTGCCAGCAGCTTGGGTGGGGGGACGAACACTGAAGCTTTCTTT
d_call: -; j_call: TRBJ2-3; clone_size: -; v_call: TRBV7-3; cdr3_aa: CASSPGVADTQYF; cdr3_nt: TGTGCCAGCAGCCCGGGGGTGGCAGATACGCAGTATTTT
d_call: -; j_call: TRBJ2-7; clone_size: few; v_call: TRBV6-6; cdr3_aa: CASRSGSGEQYF; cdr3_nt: TGTGCCAGCAGATCGGGATCTGGCGAGCAGTACTTC
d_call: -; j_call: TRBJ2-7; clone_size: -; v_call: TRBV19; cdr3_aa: CASSPPGQDYEQYF; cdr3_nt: TGTGCCAGTAGTCCCCCCGGTCAAGACTACGAGCAGTACTTC
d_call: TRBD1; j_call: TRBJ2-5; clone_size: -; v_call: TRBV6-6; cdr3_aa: CASSPGTGVFGTQYF; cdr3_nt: TGTGCCAGCAGTCCGGGGACAGGGGTATTCGGGACCCAGTACTTC
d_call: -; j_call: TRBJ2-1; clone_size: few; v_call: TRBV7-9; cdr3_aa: CASSSTGEQFF; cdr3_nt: TGTGCCAGCAGTTCCACAGGGGAGCAGTTCTTC
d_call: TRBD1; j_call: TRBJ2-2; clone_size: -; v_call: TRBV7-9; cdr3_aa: CASSLKGARTGELFF; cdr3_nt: TGTGCCAGCAGCTTAAAGGGGGCGAGGACCGGGGAGCTGTTTTTT
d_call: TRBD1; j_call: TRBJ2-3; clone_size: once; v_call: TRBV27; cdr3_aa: CASSVRGRDTDTQYF; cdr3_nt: TGTGCCAGCAGTGTCAGGGGGCGAGACACAGATACGCAGTATTTT
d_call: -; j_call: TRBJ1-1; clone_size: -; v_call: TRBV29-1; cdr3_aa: CSVKRSEAFF; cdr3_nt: TGCAGCGTTAAGCGGAGTGAAGCTTTCTTT
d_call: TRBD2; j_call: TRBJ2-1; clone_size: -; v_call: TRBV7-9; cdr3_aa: CASSYSGGGSYNEQFF; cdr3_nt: TGTGCCAGCAGCTACTCCGGGGGGGGCTCCTACAATGAGCAGTTCTTC
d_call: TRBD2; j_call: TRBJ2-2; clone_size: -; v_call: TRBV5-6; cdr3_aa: CASHWRGGLTGELFF; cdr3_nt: TGTGCCAGCCATTGGCGGGGGGGCCTAACCGGGGAGCTGTTTTTT
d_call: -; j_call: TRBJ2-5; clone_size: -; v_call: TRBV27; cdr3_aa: CASSSSQGGETQYF; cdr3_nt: TGTGCCAGCAGTTCATCACAGGGAGGGGAGACCCAGTACTTC
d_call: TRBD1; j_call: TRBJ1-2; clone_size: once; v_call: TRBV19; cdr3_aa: CASRPRTGIHGYTF; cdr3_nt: TGTGCCAGTAGACCTAGGACAGGCATCCATGGCTACACCTTC
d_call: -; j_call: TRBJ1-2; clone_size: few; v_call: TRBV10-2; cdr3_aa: CASRGGGYGYTF; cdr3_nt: TGCGCCAGCAGAGGAGGAGGCTATGGCTACACCTTC
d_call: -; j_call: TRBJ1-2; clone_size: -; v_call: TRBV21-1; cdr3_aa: CASSIRGTPGYTF; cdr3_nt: TGTGCCAGCAGCATCCGTGGGACACCCGGCTACACCTTC